The present TCR beta chain was sequenced within a study of cytomegalovirus exposure and HLA in healthy donors. The CDR3 covers 14 residues. Germline lookup yields CDR1 SGHNT and CDR2 YYREEE (reference sequence). J was trimmed by 8 bases and V by 6 bases; bases with no gene match: 12. Study-level findings and limits: TCR beta sequences reportedly predicted most subjects' HLA-A and HLA-B alleles accurately. Most TCR beta V segments were productive about 87% or about 30% of the time in an earlier analysis. As was reported, the classifier diagnosed cytomegalovirus status with high specificity and sensitivity. Information on immune exposure was restricted to one variable (CMV serostatus).

Vbeta (60) and Jbeta (13) primers were used in the PCR. The assay was immunoSEQ multiplex PCR, and TCRdb's table has in-frame clones only and misses some. Among approximately 93,000 clones listed, approximately 79% were seen once. In the case of this clone: Its target is unknown.

The sequenced material came from PBMCs. This chain joins TRBV5-4 and TRBJ1-2; 8 nucleotides line up with TRBD1. The sequence was obtained from a woman in her 40s in good health and CMV-seronegative. This CDR3 is CASMLTGVLGGYTF. The CDR3 DNA follows: TGTGCCAGCATGCTGACAGGGGTGCTGGGAGGCTACACCTTC.